The text below deals with one T cell receptor beta chain. This entry comes from a study of blood T cell repertoires in COVID-19. Study information: The analysed material was cDNA or gDNA that came from T cells, B-cell-depleted T cells, or PBMCs.

Germline V gene lookup returns CDR1 LGHDT and CDR2 YNNKEL (reference sequence). Trimming shortened V by 2 bases and J by 6 bases, and 8 bases separated the two germline ends. The CDR3 sequence is 13 residues long. Using immunoSEQ multiplex PCR, the repertoire was profiled, and TCRdb retains in-frame clones only, with some absent. The data contain tens of thousands of clones, roughly 88% of them singletons. Material: peripheral blood. The V call is TRBV3-1 (or the pseudogene TRBV3-2), the J call TRBJ2-1; D ambiguous. The origin of this receptor is a human donor in a cohort sampled during active COVID-19. The DNA for the CDR3 is TGTGCCAGCAGCCAAACTTTATTCAATGAGCAGTTCTTC. Encoded protein: CASSQTLFNEQFF.